These 5 T cell receptor beta chains were sequenced from one sample in a study of blood T cell repertoires in COVID-19. TCRdb's table, derived via immunoSEQ multiplex PCR, lists solely in-frame clones and lacks some. There are 250,000 to 300,000 clones in the sample; around 90% occur only once, and about 2.2% lies in the top ten. What was sequenced was peripheral blood. These receptors all stem from a woman aged 50 to 60 who had recovered from COVID-19.

This clone was seen a handful of times. The chain combines TRBV23-1 with TRBJ1-5, with D unclear. TRBV23-1 is filed as an ORF, its function uncertain. Trimming shortened V by 5 bases and J by 0 bases, and 17 bases separated the two germline ends. This CDR3 spans 17 amino acids. The CDR3 DNA is TGCGCCAGCAGTAACCGGGAAGGTCCGTTTAGCAATCAGCCCCAGCATTTT. It translates to CASSNREGPFSNQPQHF.

The rearrangement links TRBV25-1 to TRBJ1-6; 7 bases agree with TRBD1. The CDR3 extends over 15 amino acids. V trimming: 3 bases; J trimming: 7 bases; junction bases outside the gene matches: 6. Germline V CDR1 and CDR2: MGHDK, SYGVNS. The CDR3 region has the DNA TGTGCCAGCAGTGACCAGGGACAGAGAAATTCACCCCTCCACTTT. Residues: CASSDQGQRNSPLHF.

This clone has a single count. The chain links TRBV5-6 to TRBJ2-3; tentatively, D is TRBD1 (5 bases). The CDR3 covers 14 residues. The V end was cut by 3 bases, the J end by 6 bases, with 14 bases between. Germline CDR1 SGHDT, CDR2 YYEEEE. CDR3 amino acids: CASSSRWGRDTQYF. The CDR3 nucleotides read TGTGCCAGCAGCTCTCGTTGGGGCCGCGATACGCAGTATTTT.

This clone was detected only a few times. This sequence joins TRBV24-1 and TRBJ2-1; tentatively, D is TRBD2 (6 bases). Between the trimmed V and J ends, which lost 4 bases and 4 bases, there was a span of 16 bases. This CDR3 is built from 16 residues. From germline, CDR1 is KGHDR and CDR2 SFDVKD. The CDR3 protein is CATSDPSGALYNEQFF. CDR3 nucleotides: TGTGCCACCAGTGACCCCTCGGGAGCACTTTACAATGAGCAGTTCTTC.

V usage is TRBV9 and J usage is TRBJ1-1; D gene uncertain. This CDR3 comprises 15 residues. Germline lookup yields CDR1 SGDLS and CDR2 YYNGEE. V lost 4 bases and J lost 1, with 14 bases in between. The CDR3: CASSPPGFGNTEAFF. The CDR3 DNA reads TGTGCCAGCAGCCCACCCGGGTTTGGGAACACTGAAGCTTTCTTT.